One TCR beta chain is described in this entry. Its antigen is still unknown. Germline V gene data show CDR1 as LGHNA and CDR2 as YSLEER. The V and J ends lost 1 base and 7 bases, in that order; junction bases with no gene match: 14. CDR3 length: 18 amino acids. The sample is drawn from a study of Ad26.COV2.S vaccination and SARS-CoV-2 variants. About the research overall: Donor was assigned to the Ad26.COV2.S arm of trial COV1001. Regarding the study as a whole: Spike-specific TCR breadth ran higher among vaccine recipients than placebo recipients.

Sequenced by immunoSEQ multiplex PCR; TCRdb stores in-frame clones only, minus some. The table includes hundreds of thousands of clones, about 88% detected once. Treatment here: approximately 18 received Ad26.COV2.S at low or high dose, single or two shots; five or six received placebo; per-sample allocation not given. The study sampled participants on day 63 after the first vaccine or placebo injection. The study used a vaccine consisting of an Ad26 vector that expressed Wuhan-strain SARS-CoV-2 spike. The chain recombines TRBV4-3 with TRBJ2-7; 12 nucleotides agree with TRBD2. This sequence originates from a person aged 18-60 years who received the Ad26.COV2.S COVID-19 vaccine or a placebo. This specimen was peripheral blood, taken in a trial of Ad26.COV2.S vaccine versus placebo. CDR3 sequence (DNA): TGCGCCAGCAGCCAAGGGCGGCTAGCGGGAGGGCCCCCCCGAGAGCAGTACTTC. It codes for CASSQGRLAGGPPREQYF.